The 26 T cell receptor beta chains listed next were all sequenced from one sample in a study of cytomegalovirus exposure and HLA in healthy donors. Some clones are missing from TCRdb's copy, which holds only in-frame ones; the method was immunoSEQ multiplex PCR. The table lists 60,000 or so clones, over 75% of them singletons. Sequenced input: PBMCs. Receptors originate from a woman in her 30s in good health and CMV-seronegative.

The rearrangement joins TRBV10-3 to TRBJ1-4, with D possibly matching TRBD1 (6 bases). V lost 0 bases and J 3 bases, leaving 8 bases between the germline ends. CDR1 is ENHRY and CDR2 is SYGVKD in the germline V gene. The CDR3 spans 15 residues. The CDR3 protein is CAISESGAANEKLFF. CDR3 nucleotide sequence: TGTGCCATCAGTGAGTCGGGGGCGGCTAATGAAAAACTGTTTTTT.

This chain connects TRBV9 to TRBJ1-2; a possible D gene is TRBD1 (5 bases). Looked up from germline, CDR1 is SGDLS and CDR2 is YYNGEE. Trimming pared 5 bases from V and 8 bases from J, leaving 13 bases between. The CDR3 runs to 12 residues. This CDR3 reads CASRPSAGGYTF. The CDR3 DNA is TGTGCCAGCAGACCCTCAGCAGGGGGCTACACCTTC.

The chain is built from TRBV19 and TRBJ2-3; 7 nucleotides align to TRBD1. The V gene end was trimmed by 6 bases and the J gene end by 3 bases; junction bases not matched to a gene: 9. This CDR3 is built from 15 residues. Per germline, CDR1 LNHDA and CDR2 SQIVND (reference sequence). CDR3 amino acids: CASRESGGWTDTQYF. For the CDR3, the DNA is TGTGCCAGTAGGGAGTCAGGGGGTTGGACAGATACGCAGTATTTT.

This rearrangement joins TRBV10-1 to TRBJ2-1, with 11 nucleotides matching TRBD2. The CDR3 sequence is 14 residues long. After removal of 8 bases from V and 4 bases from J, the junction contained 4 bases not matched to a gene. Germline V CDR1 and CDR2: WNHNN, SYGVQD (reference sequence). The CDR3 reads CASSTSGNYNEQFF. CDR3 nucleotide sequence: TGCGCCAGCTCGACTAGCGGGAATTACAATGAGCAGTTCTTC.

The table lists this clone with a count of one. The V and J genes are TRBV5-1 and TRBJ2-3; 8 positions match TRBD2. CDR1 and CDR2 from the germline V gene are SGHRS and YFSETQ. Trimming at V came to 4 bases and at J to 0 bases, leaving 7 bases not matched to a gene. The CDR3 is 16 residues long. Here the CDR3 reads CASSPRLASSTDTQYF. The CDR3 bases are TGCGCCAGCAGCCCCCGACTAGCGTCTAGCACAGATACGCAGTATTTT.

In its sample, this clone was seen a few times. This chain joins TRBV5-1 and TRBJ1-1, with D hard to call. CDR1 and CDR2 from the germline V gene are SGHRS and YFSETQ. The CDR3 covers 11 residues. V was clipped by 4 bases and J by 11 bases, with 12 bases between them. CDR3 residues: CASSGELGAFF. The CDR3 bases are TGCGCCAGCAGCGGGGAGTTGGGGGCTTTCTTT.

CDR3 nucleotides: TGTGCCAGTAGTATTGGGACTAGCGGTTCCCCCTACGAGCAGTACTTC. Translated: CASSIGTSGSPYEQYF. This chain uses TRBV19 with TRBJ2-7; 11 bases are a match to TRBD2. J was trimmed by 2 bases and V by 3 bases; bases with no gene match: 6. Germline CDR1 reads LNHDA; CDR2 reads SQIVND (reference sequence). CDR3 length equals 16 residues.

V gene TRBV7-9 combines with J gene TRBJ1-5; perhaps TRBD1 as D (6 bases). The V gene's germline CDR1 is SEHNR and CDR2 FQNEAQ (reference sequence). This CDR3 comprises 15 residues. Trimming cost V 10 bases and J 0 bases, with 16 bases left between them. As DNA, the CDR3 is TGTGCCATTCAGGTACAGGGCGGTAGCAATCAGCCCCAGCATTTT. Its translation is CAIQVQGGSNQPQHF.

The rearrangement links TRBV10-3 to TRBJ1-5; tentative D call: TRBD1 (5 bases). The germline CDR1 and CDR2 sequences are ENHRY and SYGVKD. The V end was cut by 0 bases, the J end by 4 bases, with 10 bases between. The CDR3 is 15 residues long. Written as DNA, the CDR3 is TGTGCCATCAGTGAGTCTGGGGGGTCAAATCAGCCCCAGCATTTT. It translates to CAISESGGSNQPQHF.

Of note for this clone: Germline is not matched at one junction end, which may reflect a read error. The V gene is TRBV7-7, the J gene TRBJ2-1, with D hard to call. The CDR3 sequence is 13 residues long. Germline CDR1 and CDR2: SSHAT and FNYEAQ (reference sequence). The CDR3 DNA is TGTGCTAGCAGCTTAGGAGAGGAGCGAGAGCAGTTCTTC. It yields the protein CASSLGEEREQFF.

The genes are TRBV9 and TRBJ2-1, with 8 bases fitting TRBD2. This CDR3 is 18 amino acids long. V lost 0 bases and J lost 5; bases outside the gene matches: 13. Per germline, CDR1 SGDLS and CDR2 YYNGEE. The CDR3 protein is CASSVEPRGSGIHNEQFF. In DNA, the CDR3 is TGTGCCAGCAGCGTAGAGCCCCGGGGTAGCGGGATCCACAATGAGCAGTTCTTC. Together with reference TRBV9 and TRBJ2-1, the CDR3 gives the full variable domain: DSGVTQTPKHLITATGQRVTLRCSPRSGDLSVYWYQQSLDQGLQFLIQYYNGEERAKGNILERFSAQQFPDLHSELNLSSLELGDSALYFCASSVEPRGSGIHNEQFFGPGTRLTVL.

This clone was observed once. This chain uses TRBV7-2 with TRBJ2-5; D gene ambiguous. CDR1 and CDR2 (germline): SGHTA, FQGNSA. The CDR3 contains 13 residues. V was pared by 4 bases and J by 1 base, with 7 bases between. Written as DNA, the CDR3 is TGTGCCAGCAGCTCCCCCGTCCAAGAGACCCAGTACTTC. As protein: CASSSPVQETQYF.

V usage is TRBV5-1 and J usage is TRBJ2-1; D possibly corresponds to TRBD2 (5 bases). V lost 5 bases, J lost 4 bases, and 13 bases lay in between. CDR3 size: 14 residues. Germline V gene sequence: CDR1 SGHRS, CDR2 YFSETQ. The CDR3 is CASRLGPTYNEQFF. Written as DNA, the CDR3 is TGCGCCAGCAGACTAGGCCCGACTTACAATGAGCAGTTCTTC.

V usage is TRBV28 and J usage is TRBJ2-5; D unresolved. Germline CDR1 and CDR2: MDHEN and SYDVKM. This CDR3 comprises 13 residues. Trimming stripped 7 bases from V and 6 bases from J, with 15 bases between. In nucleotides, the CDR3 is TGTGCCAGCATGACCCGGGTCCTTCAGACCCAGTACTTC. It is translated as CASMTRVLQTQYF.

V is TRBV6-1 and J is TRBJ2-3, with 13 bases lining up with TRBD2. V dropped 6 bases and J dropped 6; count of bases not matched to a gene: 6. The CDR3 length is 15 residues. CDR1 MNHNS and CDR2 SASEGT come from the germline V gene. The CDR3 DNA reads TGTGCCAGCAGGAGGACTAGCGGGAGTCTTGATACGCAGTATTTT. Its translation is CASRRTSGSLDTQYF.

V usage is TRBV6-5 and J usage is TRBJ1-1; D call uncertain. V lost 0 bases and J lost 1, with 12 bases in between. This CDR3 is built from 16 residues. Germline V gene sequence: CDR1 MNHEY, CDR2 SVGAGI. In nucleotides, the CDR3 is TGTGCCAGCAGTTACTCGAGAGCCGAAAAGAACACTGAAGCTTTCTTT. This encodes CASSYSRAEKNTEAFF.

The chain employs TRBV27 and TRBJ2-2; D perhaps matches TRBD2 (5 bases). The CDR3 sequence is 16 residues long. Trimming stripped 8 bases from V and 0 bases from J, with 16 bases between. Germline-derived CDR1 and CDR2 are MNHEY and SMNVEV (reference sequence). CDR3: CASQMAGLTNTGELFF. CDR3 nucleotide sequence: TGTGCCAGCCAGATGGCGGGTCTCACGAACACCGGGGAGCTGTTTTTT.

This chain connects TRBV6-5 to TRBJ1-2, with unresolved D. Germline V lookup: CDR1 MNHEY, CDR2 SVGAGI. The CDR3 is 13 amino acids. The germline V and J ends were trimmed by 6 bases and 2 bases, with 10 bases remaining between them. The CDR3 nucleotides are TGTGCCAGCAGACCGACGGGAAACTATGGCTACACCTTC. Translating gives CASRPTGNYGYTF.

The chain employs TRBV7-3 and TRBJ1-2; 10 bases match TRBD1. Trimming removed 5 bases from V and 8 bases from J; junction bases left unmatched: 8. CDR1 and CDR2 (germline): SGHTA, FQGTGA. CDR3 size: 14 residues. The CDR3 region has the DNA TGTGCCAGCAGCCACGGGACAGGGGAAGAGGGCTACACCTTC. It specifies CASSHGTGEEGYTF.

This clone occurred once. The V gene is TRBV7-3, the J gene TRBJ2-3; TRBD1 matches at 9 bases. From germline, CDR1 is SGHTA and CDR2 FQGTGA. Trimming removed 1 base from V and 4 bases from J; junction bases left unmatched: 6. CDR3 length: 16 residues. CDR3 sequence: CASSLSGTGWSDTQYF. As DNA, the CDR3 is TGTGCCAGCAGCTTAAGTGGGACAGGGTGGTCAGATACGCAGTATTTT.

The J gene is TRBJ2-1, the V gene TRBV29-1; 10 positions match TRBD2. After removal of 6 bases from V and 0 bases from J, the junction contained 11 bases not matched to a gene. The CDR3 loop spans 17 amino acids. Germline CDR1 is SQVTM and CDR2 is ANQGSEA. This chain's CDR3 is CSVYLAGLALSYNEQFF. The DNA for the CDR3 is TGCAGCGTCTACCTCGCGGGACTAGCGCTCTCCTACAATGAGCAGTTCTTC.

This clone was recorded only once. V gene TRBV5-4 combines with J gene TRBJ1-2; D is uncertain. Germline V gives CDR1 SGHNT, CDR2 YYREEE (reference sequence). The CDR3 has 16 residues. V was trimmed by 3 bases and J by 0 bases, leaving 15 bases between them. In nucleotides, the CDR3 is TGTGCCAGCAGCTCCCCGGGGAGTAACGCTAACTATGGCTACACCTTC. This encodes CASSSPGSNANYGYTF.

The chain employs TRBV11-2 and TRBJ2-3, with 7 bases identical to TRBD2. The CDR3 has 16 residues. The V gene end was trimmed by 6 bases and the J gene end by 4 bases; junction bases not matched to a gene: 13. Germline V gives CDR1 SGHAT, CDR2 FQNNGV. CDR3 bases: TGTGCCAGCAGTTCTAGCGGACCCCTTAGCCCAGATACGCAGTATTTT. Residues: CASSSSGPLSPDTQYF.

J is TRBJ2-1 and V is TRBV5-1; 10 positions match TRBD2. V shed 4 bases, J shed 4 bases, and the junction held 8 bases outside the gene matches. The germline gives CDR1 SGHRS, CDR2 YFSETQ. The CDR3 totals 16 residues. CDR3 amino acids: CASSALAGGAYNEQFF. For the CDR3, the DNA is TGCGCCAGCAGCGCCTTAGCGGGAGGAGCGTACAATGAGCAGTTCTTC.

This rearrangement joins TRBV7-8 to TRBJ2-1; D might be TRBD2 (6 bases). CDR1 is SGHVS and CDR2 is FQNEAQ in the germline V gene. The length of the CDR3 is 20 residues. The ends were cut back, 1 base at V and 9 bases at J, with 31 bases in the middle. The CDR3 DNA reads TGTGCCAGCAGCTTAGTGGGATGGGGATCAGCGGGCCCCGCCCCCGGTGAGCAGTTCTTC. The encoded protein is CASSLVGWGSAGPAPGEQFF.

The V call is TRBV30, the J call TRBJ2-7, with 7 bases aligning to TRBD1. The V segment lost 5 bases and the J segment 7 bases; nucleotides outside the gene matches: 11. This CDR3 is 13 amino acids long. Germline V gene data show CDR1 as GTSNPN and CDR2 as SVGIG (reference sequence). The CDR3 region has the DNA TGTGCCTGGGGACAGGTAACTGTGGGTGAGCAGTACTTC. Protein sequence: CAWGQVTVGEQYF.